The rows below give T cell receptor beta chains drawn from one sample of a study of shared clonotypes between healthy human individuals. This table comes from immunoSEQ multiplex PCR, and its TCRdb copy is limited to in-frame clones, with some not included. The sample has approximately 2,300,000 clones; around 92% are singletons. The sequencing input was naive CD4+ T cells from PBMCs. The receptors here all came from a man between 18 and 35 years old in good health. Some clones in this sample may be carry-over from other donors' samples. The CDR3 runs from the conserved cysteine through the conserved F or W. The order of the fields is J gene, D gene, CDR3 length, V gene, clone size, CDR3 protein, CDR3 DNA. A D gene is named only where the DNA matches it firmly. For some rows the clone size is stated as once, few or many, or as a class when expanded; others skip it.

TRBJ2-1 - 13 TRBV28 - CASSQPGRDEQFF TGTGCCAGCAGCCAACCAGGGCGGGATGAGCAGTTCTTC
TRBJ2-5 TRBD2 15 TRBV7-3 once CASSLRPGLAETQYF TGTGCCAGCAGCTTAAGACCGGGACTAGCGGAGACCCAGTACTTC
TRBJ2-7 - 14 TRBV6-5 - CASSISGPQTEQYF TGTGCCAGCAGTATTTCTGGGCCACAGACAGAGCAGTACTTC
TRBJ2-7 - 14 TRBV4-1 - CASSQDQTPLEQYF TGCGCCAGCAGCCAAGATCAGACCCCCCTCGAGCAGTACTTC
TRBJ2-1 TRBD1 12 TRBV29-1 - CSVYRGWNEQFF TGCAGCGTTTACAGGGGGTGGAATGAGCAGTTCTTC
TRBJ1-1 - 15 TRBV6-5 - CASSYSGGEGTEAFF TGTGCCAGCAGTTACTCAGGCGGTGAGGGGACTGAAGCTTTCTTT
TRBJ2-1 - 15 TRBV9 - CASSVVGGEYNEQFF TGTGCCAGCAGCGTAGTCGGAGGGGAATACAATGAGCAGTTCTTC
TRBJ1-5 - 14 TRBV27 - CASSSAVSNQPQHF TGTGCCAGCAGTTCGGCCGTCAGCAATCAGCCCCAGCATTTT
TRBJ1-1 - 14 TRBV19 - CASSIASRGTEAFF TGTGCCAGTAGTATAGCAAGCCGAGGGACTGAAGCTTTCTTT
TRBJ1-5 TRBD1 18 TRBV27 - CASSLTGSFERGNQPQHF TGTGCCAGCAGTTTGACAGGGTCCTTCGAACGGGGCAATCAGCCCCAGCATTTT
TRBJ2-1 - 13 TRBV9 - CASTLGPYNEQFF TGTGCCAGCACCTTAGGCCCCTACAATGAGCAGTTCTTC
TRBJ1-5 - 15 TRBV18 once CASSLLAVPGQPQHF TGTGCCAGCTCACTACTTGCGGTGCCGGGCCAGCCCCAGCATTTT
TRBJ2-7 TRBD2 17 TRBV28 - CASSFRLAGGPSYEQYF TGTGCCAGCAGTTTCCGACTAGCGGGAGGGCCTTCGTACGAGCAGTACTTC
TRBJ1-1 - 12 TRBV12-5 - CASGLTNTEAFF TGTGCTAGTGGTTTAACGAACACTGAAGCTTTCTTT
TRBJ2-5 - 13 TRBV18 - CASSPLEVETQYF TGTGCCAGCTCACCGTTAGAGGTGGAGACCCAGTACTTC
TRBJ1-1 TRBD1 11 TRBV2 - CATQGDTEAFF TGTGCCACCCAGGGGGACACTGAAGCTTTCTTT
TRBJ2-6 - 13 TRBV18 - CASSLDGANVLTF TGTGCCAGCTCACTGGACGGGGCCAACGTCCTGACTTTC
TRBJ2-1 - 16 TRBV7-2 - CASSLEREASGNEQFF TGTGCCAGCAGTCTCGAGAGGGAGGCGTCGGGGAATGAGCAGTTCTTC
TRBJ1-1 - 15 TRBV28 - CASSLQDGTGAEAFF TGTGCCAGCAGTTTACAGGATGGGACGGGCGCTGAAGCTTTCTTT
TRBJ1-2 TRBD1 14 TRBV6-5 - CASKPGTANYGYTF TGTGCCAGCAAGCCTGGGACAGCTAACTATGGCTACACCTTC
TRBJ2-3 - 15 TRBV18 once CASSPPGGVRDTQYF TGTGCCAGCTCACCCCCAGGGGGGGTAAGGGATACGCAGTATTTT
TRBJ2-2 TRBD1 16 TRBV4-1 once CASSHRTTGETGELFF TGCGCCAGCAGCCACCGCACGACAGGGGAAACCGGGGAGCTGTTTTTT